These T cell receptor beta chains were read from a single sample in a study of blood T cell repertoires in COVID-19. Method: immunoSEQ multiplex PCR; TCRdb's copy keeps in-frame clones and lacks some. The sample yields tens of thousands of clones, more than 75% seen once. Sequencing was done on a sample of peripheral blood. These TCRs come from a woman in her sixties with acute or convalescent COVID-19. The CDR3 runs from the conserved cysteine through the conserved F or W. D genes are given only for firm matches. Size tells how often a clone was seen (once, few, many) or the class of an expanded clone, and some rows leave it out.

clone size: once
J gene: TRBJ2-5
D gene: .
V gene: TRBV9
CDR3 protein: CASSVGVQGGETQYF
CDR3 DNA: TGTGCCAGCAGCGTAGGTGTGCAGGGAGGAGAGACCCAGTACTTC

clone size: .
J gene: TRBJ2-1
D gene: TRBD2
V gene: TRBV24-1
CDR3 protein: CATSDPRSGAGNEQFF
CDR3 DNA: TGTGCCACCAGTGATCCCCGTAGCGGGGCGGGCAATGAGCAGTTCTTC

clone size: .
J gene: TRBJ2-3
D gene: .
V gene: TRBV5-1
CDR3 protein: CASSLELPSTDTQYF
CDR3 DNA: TGCGCCAGCAGCTTGGAACTACCCAGCACAGATACGCAGTATTTT

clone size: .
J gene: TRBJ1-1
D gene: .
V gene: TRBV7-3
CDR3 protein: CASSLNRLPTEAFF
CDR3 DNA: TGTGCTAGCAGCTTAAACAGGTTACCTACTGAAGCTTTCTTT

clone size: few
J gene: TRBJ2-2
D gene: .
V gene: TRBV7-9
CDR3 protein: CASSFSNTGELFF
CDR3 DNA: TGTGCCAGCAGCTTCTCGAACACCGGGGAGCTGTTTTTT

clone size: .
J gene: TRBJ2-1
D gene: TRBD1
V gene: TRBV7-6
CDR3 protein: CASSPGTGGSYNEQFF
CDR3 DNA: TGTGCCAGCAGCCCCGGGACAGGGGGCTCCTACAATGAGCAGTTCTTC

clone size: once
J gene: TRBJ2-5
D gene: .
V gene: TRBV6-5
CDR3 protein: CASSYSALAGLAQYF
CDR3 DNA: TGTGCCAGCAGTTACTCAGCTCTGGCAGGGCTTGCCCAGTACTTC

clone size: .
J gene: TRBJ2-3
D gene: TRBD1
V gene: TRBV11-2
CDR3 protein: CASSFLRDSSDTQYF
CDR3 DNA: TGTGCCAGCAGCTTCCTCCGGGACAGTTCAGATACGCAGTATTTT

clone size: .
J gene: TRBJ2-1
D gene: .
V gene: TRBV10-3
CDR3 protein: CAARGGGEQFF
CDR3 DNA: TGTGCCGCCCGGGGAGGGGGTGAGCAGTTCTTC

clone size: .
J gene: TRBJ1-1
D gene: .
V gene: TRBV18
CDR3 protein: CASSRGRDTEAFF
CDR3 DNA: TGTGCCAGCTCACGGGGGCGGGACACTGAAGCTTTCTTT

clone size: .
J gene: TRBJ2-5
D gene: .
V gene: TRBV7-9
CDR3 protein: CASSSVSETQYF
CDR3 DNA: TGTGCCAGCAGCTCGGTCTCGGAGACCCAGTACTTC

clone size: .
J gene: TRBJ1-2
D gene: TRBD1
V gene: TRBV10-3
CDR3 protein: CAIRGTGTLIYGYTF
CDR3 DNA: TGTGCCATCAGGGGGACAGGCACCCTCATCTATGGCTACACCTTC

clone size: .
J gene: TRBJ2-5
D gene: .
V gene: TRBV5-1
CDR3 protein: CASSLGTGYEETQYF
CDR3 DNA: TGCGCCAGCAGCTTGGGTACAGGCTACGAAGAGACCCAGTACTTC